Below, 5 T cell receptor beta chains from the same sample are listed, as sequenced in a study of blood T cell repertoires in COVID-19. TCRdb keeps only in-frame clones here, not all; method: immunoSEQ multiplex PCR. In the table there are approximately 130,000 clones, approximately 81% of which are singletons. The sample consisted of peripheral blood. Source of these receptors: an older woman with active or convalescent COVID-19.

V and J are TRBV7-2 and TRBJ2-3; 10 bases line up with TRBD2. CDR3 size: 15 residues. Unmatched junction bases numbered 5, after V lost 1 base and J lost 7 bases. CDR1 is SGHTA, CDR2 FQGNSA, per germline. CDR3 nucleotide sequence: TGTGCCAGCAGCTTAGAAGCGGGAGGGCCGCATACGCAGTATTTT. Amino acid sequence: CASSLEAGGPHTQYF.

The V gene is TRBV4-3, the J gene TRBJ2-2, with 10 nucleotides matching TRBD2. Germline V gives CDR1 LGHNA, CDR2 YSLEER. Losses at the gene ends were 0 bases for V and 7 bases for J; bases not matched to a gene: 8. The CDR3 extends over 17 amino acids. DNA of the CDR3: TGCGCCAGCAGCCAAGATTGGAGCGGGAGGGCCGGCGGGGAGCTGTTTTTT. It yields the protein CASSQDWSGRAGGELFF.

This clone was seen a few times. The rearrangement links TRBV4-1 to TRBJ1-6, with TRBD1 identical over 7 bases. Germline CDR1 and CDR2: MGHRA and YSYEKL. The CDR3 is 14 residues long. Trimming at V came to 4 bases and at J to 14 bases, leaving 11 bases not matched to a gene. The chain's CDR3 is CASSPLGQVETLHF. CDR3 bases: TGCGCCAGCAGCCCTCTCGGACAGGTAGAGACCCTCCACTTT.

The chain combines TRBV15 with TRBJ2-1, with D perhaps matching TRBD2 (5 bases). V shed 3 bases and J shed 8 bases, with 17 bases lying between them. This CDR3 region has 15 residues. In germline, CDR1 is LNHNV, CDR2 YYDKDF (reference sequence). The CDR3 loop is CATSSPRRDYHEQFF. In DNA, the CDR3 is TGTGCCACCAGCAGCCCCCGACGGGATTACCATGAGCAGTTCTTC.

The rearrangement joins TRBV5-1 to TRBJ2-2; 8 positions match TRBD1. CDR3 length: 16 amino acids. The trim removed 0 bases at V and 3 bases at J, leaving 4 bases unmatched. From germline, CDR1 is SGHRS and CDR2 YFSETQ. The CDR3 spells CASSLGTGFDTGELFF. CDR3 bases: TGCGCCAGCAGCTTGGGGACAGGGTTCGACACCGGGGAGCTGTTTTTT. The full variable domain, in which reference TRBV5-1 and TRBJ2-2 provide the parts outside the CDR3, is KAGVTQTPRYLIKTRGQQVTLSCSPISGHRSVSWYQQTPGQGLQFLFEYFSETQRNKGNFPGRFSGRQFSNSRSEMNVSTLELGDSALYLCASSLGTGFDTGELFFGEGSRLTVL.